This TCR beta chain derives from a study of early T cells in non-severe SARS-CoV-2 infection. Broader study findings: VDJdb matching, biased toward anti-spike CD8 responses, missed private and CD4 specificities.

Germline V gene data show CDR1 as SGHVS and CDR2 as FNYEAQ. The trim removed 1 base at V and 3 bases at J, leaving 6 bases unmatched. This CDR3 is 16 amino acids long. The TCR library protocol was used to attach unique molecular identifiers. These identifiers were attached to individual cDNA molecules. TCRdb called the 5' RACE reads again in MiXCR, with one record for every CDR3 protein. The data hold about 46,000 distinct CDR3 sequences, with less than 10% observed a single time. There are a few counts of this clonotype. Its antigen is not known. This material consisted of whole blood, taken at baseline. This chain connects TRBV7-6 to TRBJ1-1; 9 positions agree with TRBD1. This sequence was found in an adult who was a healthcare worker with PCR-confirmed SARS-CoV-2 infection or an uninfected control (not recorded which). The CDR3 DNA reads TGTGCCAGCAGCTTAGTTCGCCGGACAGGGGACACTGAAGCTTTCTTT. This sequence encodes CASSLVRRTGDTEAFF.